These 2 T cell receptor beta chains share one sample of origin, sequenced in a study of T cell responses to AZD1222 COVID-19 vaccine (dated by TCRdb to the early 2020s). Libraries were built with the immunoSEQ multiplex PCR assay. TCRdb obtained this table from immuneACCESS and retained in-frame rearrangements with V and J assigned. These tables miss some clones; where compared with another copy, unresolved V genes account for less than half of the shortfall, and the remainder is unexplained. For this sample the table gives 100,000 to 150,000 clones, of which 85% to 95% were detected only once. Roughly 6.6% of the sample rests with the top ten. The intended sense of this specimen's time point label: baseline before first vaccination. The starting material was peripheral blood, obtained on day 0 of AZD1222 vaccination. The source is an adult in good health.

The J gene is TRBJ1-2, the V gene TRBV19; TRBD1 is a possible D gene (5 bases). The V and J ends lost 3 bases and 3 bases respectively, with 17 bases between them. The CDR3 is 16 residues long. CDR1 is LNHDA, CDR2 SQIVND, per germline (reference sequence). CDR3 sequence (DNA): TGTGCCAGTAGTATGAGGCAGGGTTTGGTGGACTATGGCTACACCTTC. It specifies CASSMRQGLVDYGYTF.

CDR3 sequence reads: CASSLEFSSYNEQFF. Here the CDR3 DNA reads TGTGCCAGCAGCTTAGAATTCAGCTCCTACAATGAGCAGTTCTTC. The V call is TRBV7-2, the J call TRBJ2-1; D ambiguous. V lost 1 base, J lost 0 bases, and 7 bases lay in between. Germline V gene sequence: CDR1 SGHTA, CDR2 FQGNSA. This CDR3 is 15 amino acids long.